Sequencing of this T cell receptor beta chain was carried out in a study of blood T cell repertoires in COVID-19. Germline assignment: CDR1 MNHEY and CDR2 SMNVEV (reference sequence). The CDR3 is 16 amino acids. Losses at the gene ends were 5 bases for V and 3 bases for J; bases not matched to a gene: 11. Clones were sequenced by immunoSEQ multiplex PCR, and TCRdb holds only the in-frame ones, with some missing. The table records some 320,000 clones, about 90% of them present only once. The sample consisted of PBMCs or T cells enriched from blood (not recorded which). This receptor was identified in a woman aged 45-59 years who had been exposed to COVID-19. This chain uses TRBV27 with TRBJ2-7; 9 bases are shared with TRBD1. CDR3 amino acids: CASSLAGGTGYYEQYF. The CDR3 nucleotides are TGTGCCAGCAGTCTCGCCGGCGGGACAGGGTACTACGAGCAGTACTTC.